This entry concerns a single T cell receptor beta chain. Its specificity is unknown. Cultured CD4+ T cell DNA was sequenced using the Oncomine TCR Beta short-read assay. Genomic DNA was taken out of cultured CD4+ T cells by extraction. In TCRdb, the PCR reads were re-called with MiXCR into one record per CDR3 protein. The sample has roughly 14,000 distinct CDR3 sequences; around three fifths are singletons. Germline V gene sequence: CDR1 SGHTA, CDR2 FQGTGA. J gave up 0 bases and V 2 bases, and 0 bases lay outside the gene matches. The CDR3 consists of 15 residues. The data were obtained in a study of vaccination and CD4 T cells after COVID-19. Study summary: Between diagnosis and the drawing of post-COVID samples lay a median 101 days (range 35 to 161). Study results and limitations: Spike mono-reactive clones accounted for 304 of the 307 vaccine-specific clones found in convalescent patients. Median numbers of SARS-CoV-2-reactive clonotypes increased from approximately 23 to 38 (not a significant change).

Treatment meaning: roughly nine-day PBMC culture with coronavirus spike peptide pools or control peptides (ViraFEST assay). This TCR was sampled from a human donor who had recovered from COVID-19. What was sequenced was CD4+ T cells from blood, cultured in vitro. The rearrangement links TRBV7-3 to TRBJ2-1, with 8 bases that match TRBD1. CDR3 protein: CASSLDRGSYNEQFF. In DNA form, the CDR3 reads TGTGCCAGCAGCTTAGACAGGGGCTCCTACAATGAGCAGTTCTTC.